The T cell receptor (beta chain) under discussion was sequenced for a study of tumor-infiltrating lymphocytes in primary liver carcinoma. Study findings and constraints: Representation across all five tumor regions was limited to only about 7.5-24% of top clones.

The CDR3 runs 14 residues. Germline lookup yields CDR1 MNHNS and CDR2 SASEGT. This clonotype was detected only once. Its antigen is still unknown. One junction end disagrees with the germline gene, perhaps due to a read error. RNA and DNA were co-extracted from around 20-30 mg of unsorted bulk tissue. All tumor samples contained more than 80% viable tumor cells. Priming with a constant-region primer yielded TCR beta cDNA from around 540 ng total RNA. Slightly modified ARM-PCR, run as three nested multiplex PCR rounds, produced the TCR beta libraries. Rounds one and two of PCR, each of roughly 11 cycles, were primed with TRBV1-TRBV30 forward primers and a C-beta reverse primer. MiXCR was run by TCRdb on the multiplex PCR reads, yielding one entry per CDR3 protein. This sample yields approximately 73,000 distinct CDR3 sequences, of which about 72% are seen a single time; about 30% belongs to the top ten.

The clonotype was recovered from a man aged 35 to 55 with primary liver carcinoma and hepatitis B virus infection. The chain recombines TRBV6-1 with TRBJ2-7; the match to TRBD1 covers 8 bases. The sequencing sample was made of liver tumor tissue from sampling region 4. Subset specified: tumor region T4, right-lateral pole. For the CDR3, the DNA is TGTGCCAACAGTGAACGGGGACAGGCCTACGAGCAGTGCTTC. This encodes CANSERGQAYEQCF.